The 7 T cell receptor beta chains below come from one sample, sequenced in a study of blood T cell repertoires in COVID-19. Here immunoSEQ multiplex PCR was the method, and the copy in TCRdb shows in-frame clones only, minus some. This sample has under 200,000 clones, with 65% to 85% found just once. The sequenced material came from PBMCs or T cells enriched from blood (not recorded which). These receptor sequences come from a woman under 40 who had been exposed to COVID-19.

J is TRBJ1-1 and V is TRBV11-1; 7 nucleotides align to TRBD1. V dropped 6 bases and J dropped 4; count of bases not matched to a gene: 5. Germline CDR1 and CDR2: SGHAT and FQDESV (reference sequence). The CDR3 sequence is 13 residues long. The CDR3, as DNA: TGTGCCAGCAGTCAGACAGGGAGCACTGAAGCTTTCTTT. It is translated as CASSQTGSTEAFF.

The genes are TRBV3-1 (or the pseudogene TRBV3-2) and TRBJ1-3; D remains ambiguous. Germline loops: CDR1 LGHDT, CDR2 YNNKEL (reference sequence). The V end lost 1 base, the J end lost 0 bases, and 4 bases lay between the germline ends. This CDR3 has 14 amino acids. In nucleotides, the CDR3 is TGTGCCAGCAGCCAAGCAGGCTCTGGAAACACCATATATTTT. This gives the protein CASSQAGSGNTIYF.

The chain couples TRBV7-9 to TRBJ2-7; 8 nucleotides align to TRBD1. V was pared by 5 bases and J by 5 bases, with 11 bases of the junction left unmatched. The CDR3 contains 15 residues. Looked up from germline, CDR1 is SEHNR and CDR2 is FQNEAQ (reference sequence). The CDR3 DNA is TGTGCCAGCAGCGTTAGACAGGGGCAGAAAAACGAGCAGTACTTC. Its translation is CASSVRQGQKNEQYF.

This chain links TRBV7-9 with TRBJ2-5, with D hard to call. The CDR3 is made up of 14 amino acids. Trimming took off 2 bases at V and 2 bases at J, with 9 bases between the two ends. The germline CDR1 and CDR2 sequences are SEHNR and FQNEAQ (reference sequence). Here the CDR3 DNA reads TGTGCCAGCAGCTTATTCGCTAGGCAAGAGACCCAGTACTTC. This gives the protein CASSLFARQETQYF.

In its sample, this clone was seen once. The chain has TRBV27 and TRBJ1-2; TRBD1 matches 7 bases. Germline lookup yields CDR1 MNHEY and CDR2 SMNVEV (reference sequence). CDR3 length equals 15 residues. V was clipped by 6 bases and J by 4 bases; unmatched bases: 11. CDR3 residues: CASSYRTGTPYGYTF. CDR3 bases: TGTGCCAGCAGCTATAGGACAGGTACACCCTATGGCTACACCTTC.

The chain joins TRBV7-8 to TRBJ1-2, with a weak D call TRBD1 (5 bases). Germline CDR1 SGHVS, CDR2 FQNEAQ. Trimming removed 4 bases at V and 0 bases at J, with 12 bases between. The length of the CDR3 is 15 residues. CDR3 residues: CASSWGGDSNYGYTF. CDR3 coding DNA: TGTGCCAGCAGCTGGGGGGGGGACTCTAACTATGGCTACACCTTC.

J is TRBJ1-1 and V is TRBV5-4; 7 bases fit TRBD1. With V trimmed by 4 bases and J by 8 bases, 5 bases remained unmatched. The CDR3 consists of 12 residues. The germline V gene has CDR1 SGHNT and CDR2 YYREEE (reference sequence). The CDR3 region is CASSGDSSEAFF. Here the CDR3 DNA reads TGTGCCAGCAGCGGGGACAGCTCAGAAGCTTTCTTT. Variable domain in full (rest from reference TRBV5-4 and TRBJ1-1): ETGVTQSPTHLIKTRGQQVTLRCSSQSGHNTVSWYQQALGQGPQFIFQYYREEENGRGNFPPRFSGLQFPNYSSELNVNALELDDSALYLCASSGDSSEAFFGQGTRLTVV.